The 30 T cell receptor beta chains below all came from one sample that was sequenced in a study of monozygotic twins with inflammatory bowel disease. TCRdb reprocessed the 5' RACE reads; each CDR3 protein has one entry and no DNA is given. The table for this sample gives roughly 330,000 distinct CDR3 sequences. Sample: blood. The source is a human donor with ulcerative colitis or Crohn's disease, or a healthy co-twin of an affected twin (not recorded which).

This chain uses TRBV7-2 with TRBJ2-1; checking the TCRdb D call of TRBD2 is not possible without DNA. In germline, CDR1 is SGHTA, CDR2 FQGNSA. The CDR3 covers 16 residues. The CDR3 protein is CASSLLTGKLYNEQFF. The full variable domain, completed using reference TRBV7-2 and TRBJ2-1, is GAGVSQSPSNKVTEKGKDVELRCDPISGHTALYWYRQSLGQGLEFLIYFQGNSAPDKSGLPSDRFSAERTGGSVSTLTIQRTQQEDSAVYLCASSLLTGKLYNEQFFGPGTRLTVL.

The CDR3: CASRGQGETEAFF. The chain has TRBV5-1 and TRBJ1-1; TCRdb designates TRBD1, a call that cannot be tested without DNA. The germline CDR1 and CDR2 sequences are SGHRS and YFSETQ. The CDR3 consists of 13 residues. Combining the CDR3 with reference TRBV5-1 and TRBJ1-1 gives the whole variable domain KAGVTQTPRYLIKTRGQQVTLSCSPISGHRSVSWYQQTPGQGLQFLFEYFSETQRNKGNFPGRFSGRQFSNSRSEMNVSTLELGDSALYLCASRGQGETEAFFGQGTRLTVV.

This chain links TRBV5-1 with TRBJ2-2; absent DNA, TCRdb's TRBD2 call cannot be checked. There are 17 residues in the CDR3. Per the germline V gene, CDR1 is SGHRS and CDR2 is YFSETQ. The CDR3: CASRRQVLAGGTGELFF. The full variable domain, with the rest looked up from reference TRBV5-1 and TRBJ2-2, is KAGVTQTPRYLIKTRGQQVTLSCSPISGHRSVSWYQQTPGQGLQFLFEYFSETQRNKGNFPGRFSGRQFSNSRSEMNVSTLELGDSALYLCASRRQVLAGGTGELFFGEGSRLTVL.

V and J are TRBV5-4 and TRBJ2-1; TCRdb returns TRBD2, unconfirmable since there is no DNA. The CDR3 consists of 14 residues. CDR1 and CDR2 from the germline V gene are SGHNT and YYREEE (reference sequence). The CDR3 reads CASSRSGGHNEQFF.

The chain has TRBV10-3 and TRBJ1-6. The CDR3 extends over 15 amino acids. Germline CDR1 ENHRY, CDR2 SYGVKD. The CDR3: CAIKDQSSYNSPLHF.

The chain combines TRBV21-1 with TRBJ2-7; without DNA, the TCRdb call of TRBD2 cannot be checked. TRBV21-1 is designated a pseudogene. This CDR3 contains 15 residues. CDR3 sequence: CASSRLMGPTYEQYF.

This sequence joins TRBV5-6 and TRBJ1-2; TCRdb designates TRBD1, a call that cannot be tested without DNA. Germline CDR1 SGHDT, CDR2 YYEEEE. This CDR3 is 14 amino acids long. Here the CDR3 reads CASSSPGQVYGYTF.

The genes are TRBV5-1 and TRBJ2-1; the TRBD1 assignment by TCRdb is unverifiable without DNA. This CDR3 spans 16 amino acids. Germline CDR1 SGHRS, CDR2 YFSETQ. The CDR3 protein is CASSLWGTEGYNEQFF.

The chain joins TRBV24-1 to TRBJ2-3. The CDR3 is 15 amino acids. The germline CDR1 and CDR2 sequences are KGHDR and SFDVKD. CDR3 in amino acids: CATSEERLSTDTQYF.

The chain carries TRBV5-1 and TRBJ1-1. Germline-derived CDR1 and CDR2 are SGHRS and YFSETQ. CDR3 size: 14 residues. The CDR3 reads CASSAGRSNTEAFF.

The chain couples TRBV19 to TRBJ1-1. The germline V gene has CDR1 LNHDA and CDR2 SQIVND (reference sequence). This CDR3 contains 15 residues. The CDR3 reads CASSIGPRTVTEAFF. The full variable domain, with the rest looked up from reference TRBV19 and TRBJ1-1, is DGGITQSPKYLFRKEGQNVTLSCEQNLNHDAMYWYRQDPGQGLRLIYYSQIVNDFQKGDIAEGYSVSREKKESFPLTVTSAQKNPTAFYLCASSIGPRTVTEAFFGQGTRLTVV.

The V gene is TRBV10-3, the J gene TRBJ2-1; the D call of TRBD1 rests on TCRdb alone, since no DNA is present to check it. CDR1 and CDR2 from the germline V gene are ENHRY and SYGVKD. The CDR3 has 16 residues. The CDR3: CAISADRGKSYNEQFF.

The chain combines TRBV7-9 with TRBJ1-6; TCRdb selects TRBD1, and the lack of DNA leaves this call unchecked. CDR3 length: 15 residues. Per germline, CDR1 SEHNR and CDR2 FQNEAQ (reference sequence). The CDR3 reads CASSSSVQGNSPLHF.

The rearrangement uses TRBV7-2 and TRBJ1-2. Germline V gene data show CDR1 as SGHTA and CDR2 as FQGNSA. CDR3 length: 14 residues. The CDR3 here is CASSSDPQVYGYTF.

The chain combines TRBV21-1 with TRBJ2-3; the TRBD2 assignment by TCRdb is unverifiable without DNA. TRBV21-1 is labeled a pseudogene. This CDR3 has 18 amino acids. CDR3 sequence reads: CASSKRILAGGSTDTQYF.

This chain joins TRBV5-1 and TRBJ1-3. This CDR3 comprises 16 residues. CDR1 is SGHRS, CDR2 YFSETQ, per germline. CDR3 loop: CASRQSPGSIGNTIYF. The full variable domain, its missing parts supplied by reference TRBV5-1 and TRBJ1-3, is KAGVTQTPRYLIKTRGQQVTLSCSPISGHRSVSWYQQTPGQGLQFLFEYFSETQRNKGNFPGRFSGRQFSNSRSEMNVSTLELGDSALYLCASRQSPGSIGNTIYFGEGSWLTVV.

The chain couples TRBV27 to TRBJ2-7; the TCRdb D gene call, TRBD1, has no DNA to confirm it. The CDR3 contains 16 residues. Germline V gene lookup returns CDR1 MNHEY and CDR2 SMNVEV (reference sequence). The CDR3: CASSYSSGQMFGEQYF.

This sequence joins TRBV28 and TRBJ1-6. Germline V CDR1 and CDR2: MDHEN, SYDVKM. The CDR3 spans 14 residues. The CDR3 sequence is CASSLQGINSPLHF.

The chain links TRBV5-5 to TRBJ1-2. The CDR3 contains 12 residues. CDR1 SGHKS and CDR2 YYEKEE come from the germline V gene (reference sequence). The CDR3 here is CASTRNFNGYTF.

V is TRBV20-1 and J is TRBJ2-3; checking the TCRdb D call of TRBD1 is not possible without DNA. The CDR3 spans 11 residues. The V gene's germline CDR1 is DFQATT and CDR2 SNEGSKA (reference sequence). Here the CDR3 reads CSARGQGTQYF.

This chain uses TRBV28 with TRBJ2-1; TCRdb's D call of TRBD2 is untestable without DNA. The CDR3 sequence is 15 residues long. Germline assignment: CDR1 MDHEN and CDR2 SYDVKM. The CDR3 sequence: CASSAGGLATNEQFF. Full variable domain (rest looked up from reference TRBV28 and TRBJ2-1): DVKVTQSSRYLVKRTGEKVFLECVQDMDHENMFWYRQDPGLGLRLIYFSYDVKMKEKGDIPEGYSVSREKKERFSLILESASTNQTSMYLCASSAGGLATNEQFFGPGTRLTVL.

The rearrangement joins TRBV20-1 to TRBJ2-2; TCRdb gives TRBD1 as the D gene, but with no DNA this cannot be confirmed. Germline V lookup: CDR1 DFQATT, CDR2 SNEGSKA (reference sequence). The CDR3 runs 12 residues. The CDR3 sequence is CSAVRDIGELFF.

The chain combines TRBV28 with TRBJ2-1. The CDR3 length is 15 residues. Looked up from germline, CDR1 is MDHEN and CDR2 is SYDVKM. CDR3 amino acids: CASSLGRHSDNEQFF. The full variable domain, completed using reference TRBV28 and TRBJ2-1, is DVKVTQSSRYLVKRTGEKVFLECVQDMDHENMFWYRQDPGLGLRLIYFSYDVKMKEKGDIPEGYSVSREKKERFSLILESASTNQTSMYLCASSLGRHSDNEQFFGPGTRLTVL.

V is TRBV4-3 and J is TRBJ2-3; absent DNA, TCRdb's TRBD2 call cannot be checked. The CDR3 consists of 18 residues. CDR1 LGHNA and CDR2 YSLEER come from the germline V gene. CDR3 in amino acids: CASSQDRLAGAITDTQYF.

The J gene is TRBJ2-3, the V gene TRBV18. CDR3 length: 12 residues. The germline V gene encodes CDR1 KGHSH and CDR2 LQKENI. The CDR3 loop reads CASSPDRDTQYF.

V is TRBV20-1 and J is TRBJ1-3. The CDR3 is made up of 14 amino acids. The germline V gene encodes CDR1 DFQATT and CDR2 SNEGSKA (reference sequence). The CDR3 loop is CSAREQGYENPIYF.

The chain recombines TRBV5-6 with TRBJ1-2. The CDR3 is 14 residues long. CDR1 is SGHDT and CDR2 is YYEEEE in the germline V gene. The CDR3 is CASSPARELYGYTF.

This sequence joins TRBV7-6 and TRBJ2-5; the TRBD2 assignment by TCRdb is unverifiable without DNA. Looked up from germline, CDR1 is SGHVS and CDR2 is FNYEAQ. The CDR3 sequence is 15 residues long. CDR3 amino acids: CASSLRGGLKETQYF.

This CDR3 reads CASSQETSGGRDF. The chain carries TRBV4-1 and TRBJ2-3; as DNA is missing, the TRBD2 call by TCRdb cannot be tested. CDR1 MGHRA and CDR2 YSYEKL come from the germline V gene. The CDR3 totals 13 residues.

V and J are TRBV5-1 and TRBJ2-5; the D gene TCRdb calls, TRBD2, cannot be checked with no DNA. The germline V gene encodes CDR1 SGHRS and CDR2 YFSETQ. CDR3 length: 16 amino acids. CDR3 sequence: CASSYLGLAEGETQYF. The full variable domain, rest sourced from reference TRBV5-1 and TRBJ2-5, is KAGVTQTPRYLIKTRGQQVTLSCSPISGHRSVSWYQQTPGQGLQFLFEYFSETQRNKGNFPGRFSGRQFSNSRSEMNVSTLELGDSALYLCASSYLGLAEGETQYFGPGTRLLVL.